This T cell receptor (beta chain) stems from a study of molecular identifiers for immune sequencing clone quantification. Across the whole study: For replicates, RNA isolated from approximately 20,000 or 98,000 naive CD8 cells was divided into five portions, of which four were sequenced. Study-wide results and limits: Should identical TCR molecules share a barcode, the sizes of highly expanded clones could be underestimated.

TCRdb re-analysed the PCR reads in MiXCR, keeping a single row per CDR3 protein. The data contain over 85,000 distinct CDR3 sequences, 20% to 30% of them seen just once; the ten biggest clones take up approximately 0.78%. Germline assignment: CDR1 DFQATT and CDR2 SNEGSKA (reference sequence). The CDR3 contains 14 residues. Germline trimming cut 3 bases from V and 2 bases from J; bases unmatched to any gene: 4. This clonotype showed up many times. Its antigen is not known. Sample: naive CD8+ T cells from blood, with Jurkat cell RNA spiked in. The sample's subset: FACS-sorted CD8+CD4-CCR7+CD45RA+ naive T cells. V gene TRBV20-1 combines with J gene TRBJ2-7, with 10 bases lining up with TRBD2. The clonotype comes from a human donor in good health. Some libraries in this study had Jurkat cell RNA spiked in. The CDR3 loop reads CSARGTSAAYEQYF. The DNA of the CDR3 is TGCAGTGCTAGGGGGACTAGCGCCGCCTACGAGCAGTACTTC.